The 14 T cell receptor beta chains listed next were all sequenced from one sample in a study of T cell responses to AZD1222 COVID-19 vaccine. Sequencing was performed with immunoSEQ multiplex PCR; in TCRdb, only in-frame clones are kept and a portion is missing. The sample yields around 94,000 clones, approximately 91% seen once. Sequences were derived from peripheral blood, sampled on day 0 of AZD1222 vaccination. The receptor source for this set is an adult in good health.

The CDR3 DNA is TGTGCCAGCAGCTCCCCGGACAGGGCCGGAAACACCATATATTTT. This encodes CASSSPDRAGNTIYF. This chain connects TRBV5-4 to TRBJ1-3, with TRBD1 matching over 8 bases. The germline V gene has CDR1 SGHNT and CDR2 YYREEE (reference sequence). With V trimmed by 3 bases and J by 4 bases, 6 bases remained unmatched. CDR3 length: 15 amino acids.

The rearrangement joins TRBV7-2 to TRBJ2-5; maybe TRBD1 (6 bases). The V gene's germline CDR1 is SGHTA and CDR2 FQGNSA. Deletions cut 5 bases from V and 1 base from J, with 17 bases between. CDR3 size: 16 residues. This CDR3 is CASSMGHHRAQETQYF. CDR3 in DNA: TGTGCCAGCAGCATGGGACATCACCGGGCCCAAGAGACCCAGTACTTC.

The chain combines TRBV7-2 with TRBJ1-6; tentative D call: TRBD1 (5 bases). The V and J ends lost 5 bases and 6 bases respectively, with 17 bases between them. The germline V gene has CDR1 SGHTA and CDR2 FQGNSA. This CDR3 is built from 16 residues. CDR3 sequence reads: CASSVRGTAANSPLHF. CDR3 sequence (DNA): TGTGCCAGCAGCGTACGTGGGACCGCCGCTAATTCACCCCTCCACTTT.

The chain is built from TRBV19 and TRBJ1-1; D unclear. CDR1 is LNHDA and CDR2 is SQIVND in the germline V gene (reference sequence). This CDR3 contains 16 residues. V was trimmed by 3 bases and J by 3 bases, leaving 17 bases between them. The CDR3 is CASSMRDSGIHTEAFF. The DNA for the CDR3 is TGTGCCAGTAGTATGCGAGATTCCGGGATCCACACTGAAGCTTTCTTT.

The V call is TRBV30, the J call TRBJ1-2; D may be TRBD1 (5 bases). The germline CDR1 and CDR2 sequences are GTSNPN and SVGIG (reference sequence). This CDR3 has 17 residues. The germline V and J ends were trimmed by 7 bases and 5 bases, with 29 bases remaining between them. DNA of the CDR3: TGTGCCTATTCGGTCCCGGGACGGGAGGGTAGATGGTATGGCTACACCTTC. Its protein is CAYSVPGREGRWYGYTF.

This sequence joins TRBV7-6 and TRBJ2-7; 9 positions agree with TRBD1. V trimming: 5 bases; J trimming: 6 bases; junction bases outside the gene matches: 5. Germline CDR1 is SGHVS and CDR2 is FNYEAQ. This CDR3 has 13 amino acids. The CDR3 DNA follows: TGTGCCAGCAGCCATCGGACAGGGGCCGAGCAGTACTTC. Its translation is CASSHRTGAEQYF.

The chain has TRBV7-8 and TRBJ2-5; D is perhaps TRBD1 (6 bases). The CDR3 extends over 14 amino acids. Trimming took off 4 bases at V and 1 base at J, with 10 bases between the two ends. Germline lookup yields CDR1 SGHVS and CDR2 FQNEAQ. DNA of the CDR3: TGTGCCAGCAGCTCGTCAGGGGTCCAAGAGACCCAGTACTTC. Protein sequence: CASSSSGVQETQYF.

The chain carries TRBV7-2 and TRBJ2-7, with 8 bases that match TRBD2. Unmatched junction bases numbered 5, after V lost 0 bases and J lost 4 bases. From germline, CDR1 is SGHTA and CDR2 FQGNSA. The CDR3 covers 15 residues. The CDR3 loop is CASSLAGASGYEQYF. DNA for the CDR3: TGTGCCAGCAGCTTAGCAGGGGCTAGCGGGTACGAGCAGTACTTC.

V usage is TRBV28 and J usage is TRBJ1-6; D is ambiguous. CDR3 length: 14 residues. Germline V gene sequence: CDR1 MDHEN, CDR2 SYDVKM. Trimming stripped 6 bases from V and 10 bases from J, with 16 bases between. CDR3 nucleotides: TGTGCCAGCAGCCTCCGAATGCCCTTATCACCCCTCCACTTT. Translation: CASSLRMPLSPLHF. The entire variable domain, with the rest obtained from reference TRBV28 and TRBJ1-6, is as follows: DVKVTQSSRYLVKRTGEKVFLECVQDMDHENMFWYRQDPGLGLRLIYFSYDVKMKEKGDIPEGYSVSREKKERFSLILESASTNQTSMYLCASSLRMPLSPLHFGNGTRLTVT.

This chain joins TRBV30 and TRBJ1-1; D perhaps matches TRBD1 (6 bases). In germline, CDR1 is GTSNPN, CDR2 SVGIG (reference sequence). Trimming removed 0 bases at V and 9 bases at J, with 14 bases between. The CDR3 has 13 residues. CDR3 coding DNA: TGTGCCTGGAGTGTACTTGGCCAGGGGAAAGCTTTCTTT. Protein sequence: CAWSVLGQGKAFF.

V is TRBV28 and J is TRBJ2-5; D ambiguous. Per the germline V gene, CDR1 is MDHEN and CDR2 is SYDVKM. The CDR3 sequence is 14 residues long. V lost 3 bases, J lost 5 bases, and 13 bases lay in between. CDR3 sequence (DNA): TGTGCCAGCAGTTTGATAGGGTACGAGGAGACCCAGTACTTC. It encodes CASSLIGYEETQYF.

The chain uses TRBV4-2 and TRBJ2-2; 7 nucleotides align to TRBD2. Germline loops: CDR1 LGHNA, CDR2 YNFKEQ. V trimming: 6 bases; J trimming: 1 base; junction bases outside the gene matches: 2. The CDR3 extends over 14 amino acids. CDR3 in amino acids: CASSPGGNTGELFF. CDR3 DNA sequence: TGTGCCAGCAGTCCGGGGGGGAACACCGGGGAGCTGTTTTTT.

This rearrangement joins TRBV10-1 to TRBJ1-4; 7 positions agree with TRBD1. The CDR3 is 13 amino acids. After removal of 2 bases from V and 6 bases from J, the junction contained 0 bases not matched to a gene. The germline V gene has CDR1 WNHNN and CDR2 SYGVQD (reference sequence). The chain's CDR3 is CASSETGDEKLFF. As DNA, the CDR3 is TGCGCCAGCAGTGAGACAGGGGATGAAAAACTGTTTTTT.

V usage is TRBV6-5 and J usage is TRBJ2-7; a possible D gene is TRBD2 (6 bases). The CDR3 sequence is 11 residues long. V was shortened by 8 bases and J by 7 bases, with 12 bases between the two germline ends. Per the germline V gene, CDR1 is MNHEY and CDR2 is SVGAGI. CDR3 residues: CASFAAGEQYF. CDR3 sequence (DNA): TGTGCCAGCTTTGCGGCGGGAGAGCAGTACTTC.